Below are 3 T cell receptor beta chains sequenced from a single sample in a study of T cell repertoires in cytomegalovirus infection. TCRdb reanalysed the reads using MiXCR and keeps one entry per CDR3 protein. The sample includes 70,000 to 95,000 distinct CDR3 sequences, about 29% of them seen just once. What these receptors recognize is not known. This material consisted of CD8+ T cells from cultured PBMCs, taken from culture after CMV antigen stimulation. Receptor source: a human donor in good health (CMV status not recorded). Some clones in this sample may be carry-over from other donors' samples.

The J gene is TRBJ2-7, the V gene TRBV7-8; no clear D gene. The CDR3 spans 12 residues. Trimming cost V 2 bases and J 5 bases, with 7 bases left between them. CDR1 SGHVS and CDR2 FQNEAQ come from the germline V gene. The CDR3 protein is CASSLQFDEQYF. CDR3 sequence (DNA): TGTGCCAGCAGCTTACAGTTCGACGAGCAGTACTTC.

This sequence joins TRBV12-5 and TRBJ1-5, with 7 bases aligning to TRBD1. CDR1 is LGHNT, CDR2 FRNRAP, per germline. The CDR3 length is 16 residues. The ends lost 7 bases at V and 12 bases at J; junction bases unmatched: 21. CDR3 bases: TGTGCTAGTGCTACTACAGGGGAAGGGGGTCGGCGGATCCAGCATTTT. Translating gives CASATTGEGGRRIQHF.

J is TRBJ2-1 and V is TRBV28; no definite D call. V shed 5 bases and J shed 12 bases, with 26 bases lying between them. Germline-derived CDR1 and CDR2 are MDHEN and SYDVKM. This CDR3 comprises 16 residues. CDR3 loop: CASSATLGQIKEWQFF. CDR3 bases: TGTGCCAGCAGTGCGACCTTGGGCCAAATAAAAGAGTGGCAGTTCTTC.